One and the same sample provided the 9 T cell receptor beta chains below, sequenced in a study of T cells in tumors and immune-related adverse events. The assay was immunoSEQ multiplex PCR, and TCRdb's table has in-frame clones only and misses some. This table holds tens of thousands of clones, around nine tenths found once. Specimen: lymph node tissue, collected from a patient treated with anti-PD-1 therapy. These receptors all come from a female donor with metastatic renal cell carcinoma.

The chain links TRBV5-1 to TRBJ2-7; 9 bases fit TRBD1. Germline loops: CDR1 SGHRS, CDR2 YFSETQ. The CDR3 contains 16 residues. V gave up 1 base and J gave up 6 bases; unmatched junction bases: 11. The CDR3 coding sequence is TGCGCCAGCAGCTTGACCACAGGGGGCGCAATTATCGAGCAGTACTTC. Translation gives CASSLTTGGAIIEQYF.

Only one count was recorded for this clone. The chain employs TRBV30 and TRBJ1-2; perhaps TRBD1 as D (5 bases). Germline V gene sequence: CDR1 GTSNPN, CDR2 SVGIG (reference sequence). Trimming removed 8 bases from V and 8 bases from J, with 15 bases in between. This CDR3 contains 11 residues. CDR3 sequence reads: CAQSRGVGYTF. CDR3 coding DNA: TGTGCCCAGAGTCGGGGCGTAGGCTACACCTTC.

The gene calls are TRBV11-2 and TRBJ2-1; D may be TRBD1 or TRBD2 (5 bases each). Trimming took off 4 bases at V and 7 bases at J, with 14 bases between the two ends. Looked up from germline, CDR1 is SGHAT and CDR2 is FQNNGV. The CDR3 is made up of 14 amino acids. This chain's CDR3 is CASSYVEGINEQFF. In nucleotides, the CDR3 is TGTGCCAGCAGCTACGTCGAGGGGATTAATGAGCAGTTCTTC.

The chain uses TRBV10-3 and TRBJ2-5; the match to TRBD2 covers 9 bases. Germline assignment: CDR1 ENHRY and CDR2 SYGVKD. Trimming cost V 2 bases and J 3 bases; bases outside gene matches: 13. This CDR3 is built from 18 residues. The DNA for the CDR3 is TGTGCCATCAGTGAGAATATGGTAGCGGGAGTCGGTAAAGAGACCCAGTACTTC. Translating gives CAISENMVAGVGKETQYF.

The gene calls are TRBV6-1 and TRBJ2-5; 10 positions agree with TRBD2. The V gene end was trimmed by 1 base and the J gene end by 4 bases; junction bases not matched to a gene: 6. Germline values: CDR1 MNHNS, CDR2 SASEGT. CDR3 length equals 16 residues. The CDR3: CASSEGSGRIGETQYF. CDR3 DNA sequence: TGTGCCAGCAGTGAAGGTAGCGGGAGGATAGGAGAGACCCAGTACTTC.

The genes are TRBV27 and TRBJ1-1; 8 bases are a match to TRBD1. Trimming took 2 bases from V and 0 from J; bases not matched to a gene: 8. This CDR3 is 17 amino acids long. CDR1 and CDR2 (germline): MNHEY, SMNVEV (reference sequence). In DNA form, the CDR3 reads TGTGCCAGCAGTTTAACGGTGTCAGGGGGCATGAACACTGAAGCTTTCTTT. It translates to CASSLTVSGGMNTEAFF.

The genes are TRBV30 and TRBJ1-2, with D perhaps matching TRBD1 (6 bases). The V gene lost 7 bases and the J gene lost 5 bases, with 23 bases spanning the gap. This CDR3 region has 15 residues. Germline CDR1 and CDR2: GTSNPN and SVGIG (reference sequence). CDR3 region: CALPALGALGYGYTF. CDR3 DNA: TGTGCCTTACCCGCCCTGGGGGCGCTGGGATATGGCTACACCTTC.

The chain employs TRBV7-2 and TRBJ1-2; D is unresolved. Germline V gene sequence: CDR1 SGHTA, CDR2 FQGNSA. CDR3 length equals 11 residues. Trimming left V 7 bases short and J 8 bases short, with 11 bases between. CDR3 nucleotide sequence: TGTGCCAGCACCCTAACATCAGGCTACACCTTC. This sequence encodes CASTLTSGYTF.

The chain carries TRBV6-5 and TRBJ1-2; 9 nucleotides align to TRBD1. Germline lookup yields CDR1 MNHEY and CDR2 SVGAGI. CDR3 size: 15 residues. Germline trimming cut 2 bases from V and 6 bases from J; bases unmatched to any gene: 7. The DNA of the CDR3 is TGTGCCAGCAGTTACACGGGACAGGGCCCCCATGGCTACACCTTC. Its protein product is CASSYTGQGPHGYTF.